Described below is a single T cell receptor beta chain sequence and its context. Its antigen is not known. This CDR3 contains 22 residues. Trimming cost V 4 bases and J 1 base; bases outside gene matches: 23. Per the germline V gene, CDR1 is SNHLY and CDR2 is FYNNEI. The sample belongs to a study of radiotherapy plus CTLA-4 blockade in lung cancer. In the study overall: Objective responses emerged in around 18% of patients, and 31% attained disease control.

Findings and limits, study-wide: Early clonal dynamics of blood T cells, together with interferon-beta, were reported as the best response predictor. After radiotherapy and ipilimumab, tumor-derived clones expanded in peripheral blood.

Focal radiation plus CTLA-4 blockade with ipilimumab was administered to patients who had chemo-refractory metastatic non-small-cell lung cancer. Measured with immunoSEQ multiplex PCR; TCRdb has only the in-frame clones, and not every one. The sample has about 82,000 clones, about two thirds seen once. Here the sequenced sample was peripheral blood, taken from a patient treated with radiotherapy plus ipilimumab. The rearrangement uses TRBV2 and TRBJ1-3, with 9 positions matching TRBD1. This sequence was found in a human donor with non-small cell lung cancer that progressed on radiotherapy plus ipilimumab. CDR3 DNA sequence: TGTGCCAGCAGTGTACGTGTCTGGGGGGTCCCGGGACAGGGACCGTCTGGAAACACCATATATTTT. Its translation is CASSVRVWGVPGQGPSGNTIYF.